A selection of T cell receptor beta chains follows, all from one sample in a study of control samples from healthy donors and cancer patients. The protocol was immunoSEQ multiplex PCR, while the TCRdb copy is restricted to in-frame clones and leaves out a portion. In the table there are over 150,000 clones, approximately 92% of which are singletons. Sequencing input: blood. All receptors come from a man between 18 and 35 years old in good health. The CDR3 runs from the conserved cysteine through the conserved F or W. D genes are given only for firm matches. Size is stated for part of the rows, as once, few or many counts, or as a class when the clone is expanded.

j_gene,v_gene,abundance,d_gene,CDR3aa,CDR3nt
TRBJ1-1,TRBV30,-,TRBD1,CAWSGTGASNTEAFF,TGTGCCTGGAGCGGGACAGGGGCATCCAACACTGAAGCTTTCTTT
TRBJ2-3,TRBV3-1/TRBV3-2,-,-,CASSPGLRQEGDTQYF,TGTGCCAGCAGCCCTGGACTTCGTCAGGAGGGAGATACGCAGTATTTT
TRBJ1-1,TRBV2,-,-,CASRIDGQGAEAFF,TGTGCCAGCAGGATAGATGGCCAAGGCGCTGAAGCTTTCTTT
TRBJ2-1,TRBV7-8,-,TRBD2,CASSLASVAGTLYNEQFF,TGTGCCAGCAGCTTAGCGTCGGTAGCGGGGACCCTCTACAATGAGCAGTTCTTC
TRBJ1-4,TRBV5-1,once,-,CASSLGRTNEKLFF,TGCGCCAGCAGCTTAGGACGGACTAATGAAAAACTGTTTTTT
TRBJ2-1,TRBV27,-,-,CASSYLGPNNEQFF,TGTGCCAGCTCTTACCTGGGCCCAAACAATGAGCAGTTCTTC
TRBJ1-2,TRBV24-1,-,-,CATSQNSAVGYTF,TGTGCCACCAGTCAAAACAGCGCCGTTGGCTACACCTTC
TRBJ1-4,TRBV28,-,-,CASSLVSGTNEKLFF,TGTGCCAGCAGCCTAGTCTCCGGAACTAATGAAAAACTGTTTTTT
TRBJ1-1,TRBV6-5,-,-,CASKARLTGGKAFF,TGTGCCAGCAAGGCCCGCCTGACAGGCGGAAAAGCTTTCTTT
TRBJ2-1,TRBV30,-,TRBD2,CAWGLAGEQFF,TGTGCCTGGGGACTAGCGGGGGAGCAGTTCTTC
TRBJ2-7,TRBV12-3/TRBV12-4,-,-,CASSRGSSYEQYF,TGTGCCAGCAGCCGCGGTAGCTCCTACGAGCAGTACTTC
TRBJ1-5,TRBV10-2,-,-,CASSLTGGQPQHF,TGCGCCAGTAGTCTTACAGGAGGTCAGCCCCAGCATTTT
TRBJ2-3,TRBV18,-,TRBD2,CASSPPTSGVTDTQYF,TGTGCCAGCTCACCACCGACTAGCGGGGTTACAGATACGCAGTATTTT
TRBJ2-7,TRBV5-1,-,-,CASSLDGEVGLYEQYF,TGCGCCAGCAGCTTGGATGGGGAGGTGGGGTTGTACGAGCAGTACTTC
TRBJ1-2,TRBV5-1,-,-,CASSPGGGFADYGYTF,TGCGCCAGCAGCCCCGGGGGGGGTTTCGCGGACTATGGCTACACCTTC
TRBJ2-2,TRBV4-1,-,-,CASSQAFSRRATGELFF,TGCGCCAGCAGCCAAGCGTTCTCCCGACGGGCCACCGGGGAGCTGTTTTTT
TRBJ1-5,TRBV14,-,-,CASSSSLISPQHF,TGTGCCAGCAGCAGTAGTTTAATATCGCCCCAGCATTTT
TRBJ1-3,TRBV6-5,-,-,CASSPAGWGNTIYF,TGTGCCAGCAGTCCCGCGGGGTGGGGAAACACCATATATTTT
TRBJ2-7,TRBV5-4,-,TRBD1,CASSYWGTGVSYF,TGTGCCAGCAGCTATTGGGGGACAGGGGTATCTTACTTC
TRBJ2-3,TRBV18,-,TRBD2,CASSLLAGDTDTQYF,TGTGCCAGCTCACTGCTAGCGGGGGATACAGATACGCAGTATTTT
TRBJ1-5,TRBV6-1,-,-,CASSENPGAPFEPQHF,TGTGCCAGCAGTGAAAACCCAGGGGCCCCCTTTGAGCCCCAGCATTTT
TRBJ2-1,TRBV30,-,-,CAWSAGIAYNEQFF,TGTGCCTGGAGTGCCGGTATTGCCTACAATGAGCAGTTCTTC
TRBJ1-1,TRBV20-1,-,-,CSARVSSEAFF,TGCAGTGCTAGAGTATCCAGTGAAGCTTTCTTT
TRBJ2-7,TRBV6-5,-,-,CASKGGSYEQYF,TGTGCCAGCAAGGGGGGCTCCTACGAGCAGTACTTC
TRBJ1-4,TRBV15,-,-,CATRGRAFNEKLFF,TGTGCCACCAGAGGGAGGGCGTTTAATGAAAAACTGTTTTTT
TRBJ2-3,TRBV18,-,-,CASSPGGGAKDTQYF,TGTGCCAGCTCCCCCGGAGGGGGGGCCAAAGATACGCAGTATTTT
TRBJ2-1,TRBV28,-,-,CASSLRLARGNEQFF,TGTGCCAGCAGTTTACGCCTAGCCAGGGGCAATGAGCAGTTCTTC
TRBJ1-5,TRBV2,-,-,CASSGVGRDQPQHF,TGTGCCAGCAGTGGGGTCGGCAGGGACCAGCCCCAGCATTTT
TRBJ2-3,TRBV7-3,-,-,CASSWDSTDTQYF,TGTGCCAGCAGCTGGGACAGCACAGATACGCAGTATTTT
TRBJ2-5,TRBV2,once,TRBD1,CASRRGQGNQETQYF,TGTGCCAGCAGGAGGGGACAGGGGAATCAAGAGACCCAGTACTTC
TRBJ1-2,TRBV5-1,-,-,CASSLTGQPNYGYTF,TGCGCCAGCAGCTTGACTGGACAGCCCAACTATGGCTACACCTTC
TRBJ1-6,TRBV19,-,-,CASKRRTVYNSPLHF,TGTGCCAGTAAGCGGAGGACGGTCTATAATTCACCCCTCCACTTT
TRBJ2-5,TRBV7-2,-,-,CASSLDFRKETQYF,TGTGCCAGCAGCTTAGATTTTCGGAAAGAGACCCAGTACTTC
TRBJ2-3,TRBV13,-,TRBD1,CASSLVGDRADTQYF,TGTGCCAGCAGCTTAGTAGGGGACAGGGCCGATACGCAGTATTTT
TRBJ2-2,TRBV4-1,-,TRBD1,CASSQRDRDTGELFF,TGCGCCAGCAGCCAGAGGGACAGGGATACCGGGGAGCTGTTTTTT
TRBJ2-7,TRBV19,-,TRBD1,CASSPLGTGFGEQYF,TGTGCCAGTAGTCCCCTCGGGACAGGGTTTGGCGAGCAGTACTTC
TRBJ2-3,TRBV7-9,-,-,CASSPVGLHTQYF,TGTGCCAGCAGCCCAGTTGGGCTTCATACGCAGTATTTT
TRBJ1-1,TRBV11-2,-,-,CASSFYRDTEAFF,TGTGCCAGCAGCTTTTACAGGGATACTGAAGCTTTCTTT
TRBJ1-1,TRBV20-1,-,-,CSASDYTEAFF,TGCAGTGCTAGTGATTACACTGAAGCTTTCTTT
TRBJ2-2,TRBV5-1,-,-,CASSLFRVDQSGELFF,TGCGCCAGCAGCTTGTTCAGGGTTGATCAGTCCGGGGAGCTGTTTTTT
TRBJ1-5,TRBV4-1,-,-,CASSQPDRYNQPQHF,TGCGCCAGCAGCCAACCAGACAGGTACAATCAGCCCCAGCATTTT
TRBJ2-5,TRBV7-3,-,-,CASSFTAQETQYF,TGTGCCAGCAGCTTCACAGCTCAAGAGACCCAGTACTTC
TRBJ1-1,TRBV14,-,-,CASSPLGQSTEAFF,TGTGCCAGCAGCCCATTAGGACAAAGCACTGAAGCTTTCTTT